Presented here are 31 T cell receptor beta chains from one specimen sequenced in a study of T cell responses to AZD1222 COVID-19 vaccine. The repertoire was sequenced with immunoSEQ multiplex PCR; TCRdb's copy has only in-frame clones and lacks some. The table has 120,000 or so clones, 86% seen once; the top ten hold around 17%. This sample comprised peripheral blood, obtained 28 days after the second AZD1222 dose. All receptors come from an adult who received the AZD1222 COVID-19 vaccine.

The genes are TRBV7-6 and TRBJ1-2; 7 bases are shared with TRBD1. The germline gives CDR1 SGHVS, CDR2 FNYEAQ. The junction had 7 bases not matched to a gene; V was cut back by 1 base and J by 5 bases. The CDR3 has 15 amino acids. The CDR3, as DNA: TGTGCCAGCAGCTTAGGACAGGGAAGAAGGTATGGCTACACCTTC. It encodes CASSLGQGRRYGYTF.

This chain connects TRBV10-3 to TRBJ2-1; 10 nucleotides line up with TRBD2. Trimming cost V 6 bases and J 5 bases; bases outside gene matches: 7. Germline CDR1 and CDR2: ENHRY and SYGVKD. This CDR3 has 15 amino acids. The CDR3 nucleotides read TGTGCCATCAGGCCCGCTAGCGGGGGACACAATGAGCAGTTCTTC. Translating it yields CAIRPASGGHNEQFF.

The CDR3 region has the DNA TGTGCCAGCAGCAAAAATACCGGGACATCGGGTTCACCCCTCCACTTT. Amino acids: CASSKNTGTSGSPLHF. The V call is TRBV14, the J call TRBJ1-6; D may be TRBD1 (6 bases). V was cut by 5 bases and J by 9 bases, with 20 bases left in between. CDR3 length: 16 amino acids. Germline V gives CDR1 SGHDN, CDR2 FVKESK.

This clone was found a few times. The chain uses TRBV6-2 or TRBV6-3 and TRBJ2-1, with 9 bases that match TRBD2. Germline V lookup: CDR1 MNHEY, CDR2 SVGEGT. The CDR3 has 16 amino acids. Trimming cost V 0 bases and J 7 bases; bases outside gene matches: 7. Here the CDR3 DNA reads TGTGCCAGCAGTTACTCCGGTAGCGGGGGCCAGAATGAGCAGTTCTTC. It translates to CASSYSGSGGQNEQFF.

This clone was seen more than once but under ten times. The gene calls are TRBV9 and TRBJ2-7, with 9 bases fitting TRBD1. Trimming at V came to 4 bases and at J to 4 bases, leaving 12 bases not matched to a gene. Germline V gene sequence: CDR1 SGDLS, CDR2 YYNGEE. The CDR3 runs 16 residues. The CDR3 reads CASSPGTGLRIYEQYF. DNA for the CDR3: TGTGCCAGCAGCCCCGGGACAGGGTTGCGGATTTACGAGCAGTACTTC.

The chain recombines TRBV3-1 (or the pseudogene TRBV3-2) with TRBJ1-2; no definite D call. The CDR3 sequence is 15 residues long. The V end lost 4 bases, the J end lost 4 bases, and 16 bases lay between the germline ends. Per the germline V gene, CDR1 is LGHDT and CDR2 is YNNKEL (reference sequence). The CDR3 loop reads CASSLSDEYSYGYTF. CDR3 DNA sequence: TGTGCCAGCAGCCTTTCGGACGAATACTCCTATGGCTACACCTTC.

This chain connects TRBV7-9 to TRBJ1-4; D perhaps matches TRBD1 (5 bases). This CDR3 is 17 amino acids long. Germline V gene lookup returns CDR1 SEHNR and CDR2 FQNEAQ (reference sequence). Trimming removed 0 bases at V and 4 bases at J, with 15 bases between. The DNA for the CDR3 is TGTGCCAGCAGCTTAGCCGCTGGGACCATAATTAATGAAAAACTGTTTTTT. It encodes CASSLAAGTIINEKLFF.

The chain carries TRBV27 and TRBJ2-1, with a tentative D call TRBD1 (6 bases). V gave up 5 bases and J gave up 10 bases, with 15 bases separating them. The CDR3 is made up of 13 amino acids. The germline CDR1 and CDR2 sequences are MNHEY and SMNVEV (reference sequence). The CDR3 spells CASSQQGFWEQFF. In DNA, the CDR3 is TGTGCCAGCAGTCAACAGGGTTTCTGGGAGCAGTTCTTC.

This sequence joins TRBV11-2 and TRBJ1-1, with D maybe TRBD1 (5 bases). The CDR3 consists of 12 residues. With 5 bases removed from V and 6 bases from J, the gap between germline ends came to 10 bases. Germline V gives CDR1 SGHAT, CDR2 FQNNGV. The CDR3 is CASSPTGPEAFF. The CDR3 DNA reads TGTGCCAGCAGCCCGACGGGGCCTGAAGCTTTCTTT.

This clone was counted ten times or more. The genes are TRBV4-3 and TRBJ1-1; D is perhaps TRBD1 (6 bases). V lost 0 bases and J lost 1, with 15 bases in between. The CDR3 contains 17 residues. The germline V gene encodes CDR1 LGHNA and CDR2 YSLEER. The CDR3 here is CASSQDPTGWENTEAFF. The CDR3, as DNA: TGCGCCAGCAGCCAAGATCCGACAGGTTGGGAGAACACTGAAGCTTTCTTT.

The chain combines TRBV27 with TRBJ1-5, with D possibly matching TRBD1 (5 bases). The V and J ends lost 4 bases and 1 base respectively, with 8 bases between them. This CDR3 region has 14 residues. Germline CDR1 and CDR2: MNHEY and SMNVEV (reference sequence). For the CDR3, the DNA is TGTGCCAGCAGTTCAGGGACGAGCAATCAGCCCCAGCATTTT. Its protein is CASSSGTSNQPQHF.

The chain joins TRBV4-2 to TRBJ1-1; the D gene is possibly TRBD1 (5 bases). The V gene lost 0 bases and the J gene lost 11 bases, with 16 bases spanning the gap. The CDR3 loop spans 14 amino acids. Germline V gene sequence: CDR1 LGHNA, CDR2 YNFKEQ. In DNA, the CDR3 is TGTGCCAGCAGCCAAGATACTTCAGGGAAAGTTGCTTTCTTT. Its translation is CASSQDTSGKVAFF.

The J gene is TRBJ2-7, the V gene TRBV19; D could derive from TRBD1 or TRBD2 (5 bases each). The V end lost 3 bases, the J end lost 1 base, and 13 bases lay between the germline ends. Germline V gene data show CDR1 as LNHDA and CDR2 as SQIVND (reference sequence). The CDR3 totals 15 residues. The CDR3 sequence is CASSMGDRLSYEQYF. CDR3 nucleotide sequence: TGTGCCAGTAGTATGGGGGACCGACTATCCTACGAGCAGTACTTC.

The chain employs TRBV11-2 and TRBJ2-7, with a weak D call TRBD2 (6 bases). Trimming took 3 bases from V and 5 from J, leaving 20 bases between them. Germline V lookup: CDR1 SGHAT, CDR2 FQNNGV. The CDR3 is made up of 16 amino acids. The CDR3 DNA follows: TGTGCCAGCAGCTTTCCCCCTGCAGCGGGCGAACACGAGCAGTACTTC. This sequence encodes CASSFPPAAGEHEQYF.

In DNA form, the CDR3 reads TGTGCCAGCAGTGATATAAAGCGAAACAGGGGGTGGTCTAGCAATCAGCCCCAGCATTTT. Protein: CASSDIKRNRGWSSNQPQHF. This sequence joins TRBV6-1 and TRBJ1-5; 8 bases agree with TRBD1. Germline V gene lookup returns CDR1 MNHNS and CDR2 SASEGT. The trim removed 3 bases at V and 0 bases at J, leaving 16 bases unmatched. This CDR3 has 20 residues.

J is TRBJ1-2 and V is TRBV28, with 9 bases that match TRBD1. Trimming cost V 5 bases and J 7 bases; bases outside gene matches: 8. The germline V gene encodes CDR1 MDHEN and CDR2 SYDVKM. The CDR3 is made up of 14 amino acids. The CDR3 here is CASSPPRQGVGYTF. For the CDR3, the DNA is TGTGCCAGCAGTCCCCCCCGACAGGGGGTTGGCTACACCTTC.

This clone was detected only a few times. The chain links TRBV5-1 to TRBJ1-2; D ambiguous. The CDR3 spans 16 residues. Germline V CDR1 and CDR2: SGHRS, YFSETQ. The ends were cut back, 5 bases at V and 8 bases at J, with 25 bases in the middle. The DNA of the CDR3 is TGCGCCAGCAGGTCCGGGCCCTATTATACACTTGGGGGCTACACCTTC. Its translation is CASRSGPYYTLGGYTF.

Concerning this clone: One end of the junction does not line up with germline, which may come from a read error. The rearrangement links TRBV7-9 to TRBJ1-1; D unresolved. Germline CDR1 is SEHNR and CDR2 is FQNEAQ (reference sequence). The CDR3 is made up of 11 amino acids. CDR3 DNA: TGTGCCAGCAGCTTAGACATTCGCCAGGTATTT. Translating gives CASSLDIRQVF.

The gene calls are TRBV24-1 and TRBJ1-6; the D is unclear. There are 14 residues in the CDR3. Trimming took 4 bases from V and 0 from J, leaving 3 bases between them. CDR1 and CDR2 from the germline V gene are KGHDR and SFDVKD. The CDR3 reads CATSESSYNSPLHF. The CDR3 DNA sequence: TGTGCCACCAGTGAGAGCTCCTATAATTCACCCCTCCACTTT.

This chain uses TRBV7-9 with TRBJ2-3, with D hard to call. Looked up from germline, CDR1 is SEHNR and CDR2 is FQNEAQ (reference sequence). The CDR3 is 15 amino acids. V was trimmed by 0 bases and J by 5 bases, leaving 12 bases between them. The CDR3 DNA is TGTGCCAGCAGCTTAGCGCCGAGTGCTCTAGATACGCAGTATTTT. Its protein product is CASSLAPSALDTQYF.

This sequence joins TRBV4-1 and TRBJ2-7; D remains unclear. Trimming took off 1 base at V and 5 bases at J, with 12 bases between the two ends. The CDR3 sequence is 14 residues long. Germline V gene lookup returns CDR1 MGHRA and CDR2 YSYEKL. This chain's CDR3 is CASSQGGLGNEQYF. Written as DNA, the CDR3 is TGCGCCAGCAGCCAAGGGGGATTAGGAAACGAGCAGTACTTC.

The genes are TRBV4-2 and TRBJ2-7; TRBD2 agrees at 9 bases. CDR1 and CDR2 (germline): LGHNA, YNFKEQ. This CDR3 has 20 residues. J was trimmed by 5 bases and V by 4 bases; bases with no gene match: 24. The CDR3 DNA sequence: TGTGCCAGCAGCCCGCACCTTTCGTGGCGGGAGGGGGCCATGAGCCACGAGCAGTACTTC. It specifies CASSPHLSWREGAMSHEQYF.

The chain combines TRBV5-8 with TRBJ1-1; D unresolved. Trimming took off 0 bases at V and 2 bases at J, with 5 bases between the two ends. Germline V lookup: CDR1 SGHTS, CDR2 YDEGEE. There are 13 residues in the CDR3. The CDR3 loop is CASSLASNTEAFF. The CDR3 region has the DNA TGTGCCAGCAGCTTGGCCAGTAACACTGAAGCTTTCTTT.

The chain joins TRBV7-9 to TRBJ2-1, with D possibly being TRBD1 or TRBD2 (5 bases each). The germline V gene has CDR1 SEHNR and CDR2 FQNEAQ (reference sequence). The V end was cut by 1 base, the J end by 4 bases, with 14 bases between. The CDR3 contains 16 residues. CDR3: CASSLGRERYYNEQFF. The CDR3 DNA sequence: TGTGCCAGCAGCTTAGGCAGGGAGCGTTATTACAATGAGCAGTTCTTC.

This rearrangement joins TRBV5-8 to TRBJ1-1, with 8 bases identical to TRBD1. This CDR3 spans 16 amino acids. J lost 1 base, V lost 3 bases, and 8 bases had no gene match. Germline CDR1 and CDR2: SGHTS and YDEGEE. CDR3 DNA sequence: TGTGCCAGCAGCTCCCCGTCCGGGACAGGGAACACTGAAGCTTTCTTT. It translates to CASSSPSGTGNTEAFF.

The chain joins TRBV19 to TRBJ2-5, with 10 bases matching TRBD1. The J segment lost 4 bases and the V segment lost 3 bases, leaving 2 bases of the junction unmatched. Germline lookup yields CDR1 LNHDA and CDR2 SQIVND (reference sequence). The CDR3 sequence is 14 residues long. CDR3: CASSMGQGTETQYF. The CDR3 DNA reads TGTGCCAGTAGTATGGGACAGGGGACAGAGACCCAGTACTTC.

V and J are TRBV29-1 and TRBJ1-2, with TRBD1 matching over 7 bases. CDR1 and CDR2 from the germline V gene are SQVTM and ANQGSEA. CDR3 length: 14 amino acids. V shed 6 bases and J 2 bases; nucleotides not matched to a gene: 9. The CDR3 protein is CSVQGGQNNYGYTF. CDR3 bases: TGCAGCGTACAAGGGGGCCAGAACAACTATGGCTACACCTTC.

The chain employs TRBV2 and TRBJ2-3, with 8 bases that match TRBD1. The germline V gene has CDR1 SNHLY and CDR2 FYNNEI. The CDR3 length is 15 residues. Trimming removed 7 bases from V and 3 bases from J; junction bases left unmatched: 9. Here the CDR3 DNA reads TGTGCCAGCAAATCGGGGACAGGACTTACAGATACGCAGTATTTT. Protein: CASKSGTGLTDTQYF.

J is TRBJ2-7 and V is TRBV7-2, with 7 bases matching TRBD1. Germline trimming cut 2 bases from V and 2 bases from J; bases unmatched to any gene: 6. The CDR3 spans 15 residues. Germline values: CDR1 SGHTA, CDR2 FQGNSA. The CDR3 loop reads CASSLSSQGTYEQYF. The DNA for the CDR3 is TGTGCCAGCAGCTTATCTTCACAGGGGACCTACGAGCAGTACTTC. The full variable domain, its missing parts supplied by reference TRBV7-2 and TRBJ2-7, is GAGVSQSPSNKVTEKGKDVELRCDPISGHTALYWYRQSLGQGLEFLIYFQGNSAPDKSGLPSDRFSAERTGGSVSTLTIQRTQQEDSAVYLCASSLSSQGTYEQYFGPGTRLTVT.

The chain employs TRBV7-9 and TRBJ1-2, with TRBD1 identical over 8 bases. Per germline, CDR1 SEHNR and CDR2 FQNEAQ (reference sequence). CDR3 length: 13 amino acids. Trimming took 5 bases from V and 1 from J; bases not matched to a gene: 0. The CDR3 sequence: CASSGQGNYGYTF. DNA of the CDR3: TGTGCCAGCAGCGGACAGGGTAACTATGGCTACACCTTC.

This chain links TRBV21-1 with TRBJ1-5; the table names TRBD1, a call not compared with the DNA. TRBV21-1 counts as a pseudogene. The CDR3 runs to 15 residues. The CDR3 region is CASSVRDTYDQPQHF. In nucleotides, the CDR3 is TGTGCCAGCAGCGTCCGGGACACCTATGATCAGCCCCAGCATTTT.